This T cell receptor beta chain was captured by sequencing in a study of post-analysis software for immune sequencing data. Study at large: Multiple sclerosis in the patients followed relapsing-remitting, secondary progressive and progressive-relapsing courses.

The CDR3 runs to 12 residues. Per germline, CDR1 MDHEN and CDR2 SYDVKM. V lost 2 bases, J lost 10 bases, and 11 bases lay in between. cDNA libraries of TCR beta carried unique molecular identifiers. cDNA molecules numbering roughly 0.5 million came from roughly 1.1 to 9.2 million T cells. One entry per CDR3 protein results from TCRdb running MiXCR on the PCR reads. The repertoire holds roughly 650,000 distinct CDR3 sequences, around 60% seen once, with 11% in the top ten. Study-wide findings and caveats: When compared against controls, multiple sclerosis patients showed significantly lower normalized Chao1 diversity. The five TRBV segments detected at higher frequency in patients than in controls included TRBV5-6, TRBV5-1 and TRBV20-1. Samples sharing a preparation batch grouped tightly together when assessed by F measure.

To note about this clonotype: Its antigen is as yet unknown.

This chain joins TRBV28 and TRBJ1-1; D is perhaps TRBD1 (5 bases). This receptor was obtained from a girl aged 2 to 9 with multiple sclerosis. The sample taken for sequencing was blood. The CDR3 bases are TGTGCCAGCAGTTTACGCAGGGCCGTAGCTTTCTTT. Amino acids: CASSLRRAVAFF.